These T cell receptor beta chains were read from a single sample in a study of cytomegalovirus exposure and HLA in healthy donors. Method: immunoSEQ multiplex PCR; TCRdb's copy keeps in-frame clones and lacks some. The sample's table shows roughly 70,000 clones. The sample comprised PBMCs. The receptor set was obtained from a man aged 40-49 years in good health and CMV-seronegative. Both conserved end residues are part of each CDR3. A D gene is named only where the DNA matches it firmly.

>TRBJ1-1|TRBV5-1|-
TGCGCCAGCAGCTATTCAGGGGTTCGAGCAAACACTGAAGCTTTCTTT
CASSYSGVRANTEAFF
>TRBJ2-3|TRBV6-5|TRBD2
TGTGCCAGCAGTTACTCTGGCGGGGGGCCAGATACGCAGTATTTT
CASSYSGGGPDTQYF
>TRBJ1-2|TRBV4-2|-
TGTGCCAGCAGCCCCCGGTCCGGGGATGGCTACACCTTC
CASSPRSGDGYTF
>TRBJ2-7|TRBV5-6|-
TGTGCCAGCAGCTTGGCCTGGGGCAGTGGCTTCGAAGCCTACGAGCAGTACTTC
CASSLAWGSGFEAYEQYF
>TRBJ2-3|TRBV6-5|TRBD2
TGTGCCAGCAGCAGAGCGGGGGGGCCAGATACGCAGTATTTT
CASSRAGGPDTQYF
>TRBJ2-1|TRBV11-3|-
TGTGCCAGCAGCCCTGGGGGGGCGAGGAATGAGCAGTTCTTC
CASSPGGARNEQFF
>TRBJ2-2|TRBV5-6|TRBD1
TGTGCCAGCAGCCAGCCCGGGACAGAGAGGACCGGGGAGCTGTTTTTT
CASSQPGTERTGELFF
>TRBJ2-7|TRBV11-2|-
TGTGCCAGCAGCTTAGTGATATCCAGGCGAAACTACGAGCAGTACTTC
CASSLVISRRNYEQYF
>TRBJ1-5|TRBV11-2|-
TGTGCCAGCAGCTTGCAGGGCCGGAGCAATCAGCCCCAGCATTTT
CASSLQGRSNQPQHF
>TRBJ2-7|TRBV6-1|TRBD1
TGTGCCAGCAGCGCCGGGACAGGGGGCTTCGAGCAGTACTTC
CASSAGTGGFEQYF